Listed below are T cell receptor beta chains from one sample, sequenced in a study of cytomegalovirus exposure and HLA in healthy donors. The protocol was immunoSEQ multiplex PCR, while the TCRdb copy is restricted to in-frame clones and leaves out a portion. The sample lists about 150,000 clones, 60% to 85% occurring once. Sequences were obtained from PBMCs. Every receptor here comes from a man aged 45 to 65 in good health and CMV-seropositive. Each CDR3 is given with its conserved first and last residue. Each record gives: V gene, J gene, CDR3 protein.

TRBV7-9	TRBJ1-1	CASSRGTGGTEAFF
TRBV5-4	TRBJ1-6	CASSLTGDSPLHF
TRBV7-3	TRBJ2-6	CASSPYLLGQGDSGANVLTF
TRBV6-6	TRBJ2-5	CASRTIQETQYF
TRBV9	TRBJ1-4	CASSEGATTNEKLFF
TRBV28	TRBJ2-7	CASTEFGTGGINEQYF
TRBV7-7	TRBJ2-5	CASSLKGGRETQYF
TRBV5-1	TRBJ2-1	CASSAGTGGAYNEQFF
TRBV18	TRBJ2-7	CASSPRTGSYEQYF
TRBV11-2	TRBJ2-3	CASSFLATSTDTQYF
TRBV2	TRBJ2-5	CASQYVLYQETQYF
TRBV5-1	TRBJ1-1	CASSQQGEFGTEAFF
TRBV1	TRBJ1-5	CTSSQGAGGRQPQHF
TRBV5-1	TRBJ2-7	CASSLVGGRSYEQYF
TRBV6-1	TRBJ2-7	CASSLDRALSREQYF
TRBV29-1	TRBJ2-7	CSAGGGISPSEQYF
TRBV5-1	TRBJ1-2	CASSFTGPENGYTF
TRBV30	TRBJ2-7	CAWSSTGGASYEQYF
TRBV7-9	TRBJ1-1	CSSITGTEAFF
TRBV7-9	TRBJ1-4	CSSSLRSLNEKLFF
TRBV7-9	TRBJ1-1	CSSSTDRGLKWTEAFF
TRBV6-5	TRBJ1-2	CASSYGRGDPRGGYTF
TRBV9	TRBJ2-7	CASSTGREQYF
TRBV5-4	TRBJ2-1	CATRQGVGEQFF
TRBV5-1	TRBJ1-1	CASSFSAGSAHSEAFF
TRBV28	TRBJ1-2	CASSPDSYGYTF
TRBV2	TRBJ2-3	CASSLQGTSTDTQYF
TRBV18	TRBJ2-7	CASSQGLGHTYEQYF
TRBV27	TRBJ1-2	CASSSRQKNYGYTF
TRBV12-5	TRBJ2-1	CASGASGGGEQFF
TRBV6-1	TRBJ2-7	CASSELLAGGPYYF
TRBV28	TRBJ2-7	CASGGPQSTSGSYEQYF
TRBV4-1	TRBJ1-3	CASSQGQGEGNTIYF
TRBV5-1	TRBJ1-5	CASWTGSNQPQHF
TRBV5-4	TRBJ2-1	CASSLYSGRVEQFF
TRBV28	TRBJ2-1	CASRPGTSIPEQFF
TRBV15	TRBJ2-7	CATSRRDRGYEQYF
TRBV5-4	TRBJ2-7	CASSFRATGSYEQYF
TRBV23-1	TRBJ1-2	CASSPRGRGYTF